This record looks at one T cell receptor (beta chain) sequence and its context. Antigen specificity is unknown. Purified naive CD4+ T cells were depleted of CD25+ Tregs. Semi-nested PCR with Nested Universal Primer A followed constant-region reverse priming of full-length variable regions. MiXCR, run by TCRdb on the 5' RACE reads, gives a single entry per CDR3 protein. The sample lists approximately 40,000 distinct CDR3 sequences, over 15% occurring once. This CDR3 spans 16 amino acids. In germline, CDR1 is SGHTA, CDR2 FQGNSA. V was pared by 2 bases and J by 2 bases, with 15 bases between. Whole-study results and caveats: Tumor Treg TCRs overlapped most with tumor naive CD4+ cells. The TCR gene usage of tumor memory CD4+ T cells clustered together with blood and lymph node memory CD4+ cells and with lymph node naive CD4+ cells.

The gene calls are TRBV7-2 and TRBJ2-5; tentative D call: TRBD2 (6 bases). Sequenced material: naive CD4+ T cells sorted from a lymph node. Subset noted: naive CD4+ T cells, CD4+CD45RA+CD25-. The source of this sequence is a female donor with breast cancer. DNA of the CDR3: TGTGCCAGCAGCTTAACCGCCGCCCGGGGGCAAGAGACCCAGTACTTC. This sequence encodes CASSLTAARGQETQYF.